This TCR beta chain was profiled in a study of neurological immune-mediated disorders (dated by TCRdb to the late 2010s). For context, the study as a whole: Among the roughly 34 multiple sclerosis patients, relapsing-remitting MS was present in about 31 and secondary progressive MS was present in 3. Using UMI-based sequencing, the study compared peripheral blood TCR-beta repertoires from patients with HTLV-I-associated myelopathy (HAM/TSP), patients with multiple sclerosis, and healthy controls. Longitudinal samples, technical triplicates and paired sorted CD4+ and CD8+ T-cell subsets, alongside PBMC samples, were included among the approximately 98 TCR-beta libraries. The cohort included some 66 subjects: some 14 with HAM/TSP, about 35 with multiple sclerosis, and around 20 healthy controls. Overall results and qualifications from the work: No identical CDR3 amino acid sequences were shared among expanded clones across subjects, suggesting private TCR-beta repertoires in all groups. TCR clonal expansion was highest in HAM/TSP patients and lowest in MS patients, with MS patients falling below even healthy controls. The MS cluster showed no association with clinical or MRI features, and the authors stated that larger cohorts are needed. In phylogenetic analysis, the repertoires of 18 of 34 MS patients grouped into a cluster of related CDR3 sequences, which suggests a possible signature at the repertoire level.

CDR1 and CDR2, looked up from the germline V gene, are ENHRY and SYGVKD. Spanning cysteine to phenylalanine, the CDR3 consists of 14 amino acids. The read is trimmed to its CDR3 DNA, 42 bases read in frame from base 1. The junction shows trimming of 2 bases on V and 8 bases on J, and the gene matches do not reach 5 bases of it. For the unsorted PBMC libraries, 2 million PBMCs were stored in RNAlater at -80 degrees C until RNA extraction and were used to generate the libraries. The multiple sclerosis patients were enrolled in a US clinical protocol that used magnetic resonance imaging to evaluate disease progression. Peripheral blood was subjected to Ficoll-Hypaque density gradient centrifugation to isolate PBMCs, which were then cryopreserved in liquid nitrogen. cDNA synthesis used template-switch 5'RACE with a primer carrying a 10-nucleotide random unique molecular identifier tagging each TCR transcript. Every sequencing run covered 15-18 subjects and yielded more than 170 million TCR-beta sequences. Total RNA was extracted with the RNeasy kit. TCR-beta VDJ regions were amplified with primers for the TCR constant region and the 5'RACE anchor, using the KAPA Real-time Library Amplification kit. Sample indexes and Illumina adaptors were added in a first PCR, and a second PCR then increased library yield. After Ampure bead purification, the roughly 650 bp TCR product was size-selected on a 2% E-gel SizeSelection system. Library quality was checked on a Bioanalyzer, concentration was measured with Qubit, and libraries were quantified with the Kapa Library Quantification kit before pooling. Paired-end 2 x 150 bp sequencing of the libraries was performed on an Illumina HiSeq 2500. To increase sequence diversity, about 24-32% phiX was spiked into each library pool. The paper's processing steps were these. The UMI-based MiGEC pipeline processed quality-filtered reads and removed over 80% of raw TCR sequences during error correction. VDJ genes were aligned to IMGT germline references, and clonotypes were defined by unique CDR3 amino acid sequence plus V-J genes. Clonal expansion, Shannon diversity and CDR3 relatedness were evaluated with VDJtools (CalcPairwiseDistances, ClusterSamples), while phylogenetic trees were built in CLCbio workbench. A clone was classed as expanded if it had 8 or more unique UMIs, a cutoff based on coefficient-of-variation modelling across technical triplicates. TCRdb applied fastp at Q25 and MiXCR to the public reads, then kept only in-frame beta chains. Merged by CDR3 protein, the rows form single entries marked with the most common genes and DNA. The V and J calls and clone size come from TCRdb's table, not from the authors' own analysis. The sample data list about 40,000 distinct CDR3 sequences, and about 2.5% of these were observed just once. Approximately 2.2% of the sample comes from the top ten.

There are many counts of this clonotype. What this receptor recognizes is not known. Within one base of it there is no much larger clone, and no base qualities were kept. The sequencing sample was made of PBMCs. The sequence joins TRBV10-3 to TRBJ2-1, and 8 bases in between align with TRBD1. This receptor was taken from a man aged 50-59 years with multiple sclerosis. The DNA is TGTGCCATCAGTGAGGGACAGGGACCCGATGAGCAGTTCTTC. This codes for CAISEGQGPDEQFF.